Listed here are 31 T cell receptor beta chains from one sample, sequenced in a study of CD8+CD57+ T cells in acquired aplastic anemia. An expansion of CD8+CD57+ cells by flow cytometry had been shown in patients chosen for sequencing. The template used for profiling TCR beta VDJ and CDR3 was genomic DNA. One entry per CDR3 protein results from TCRdb running MiXCR on the reads. The sample carries approximately 300,000 distinct CDR3 sequences, under 65% recorded once. The sample was sorted CD4+, CD8+, or CD8+CD57+ T cells (not recorded which) from PBMCs. These receptors were collected from a human donor with aplastic anemia.

This clonotype was seen many times. The chain is built from TRBV24-1 and TRBJ1-1; possible D gene TRBD1, 5 bases. The CDR3 has 14 residues. The germline V gene has CDR1 KGHDR and CDR2 SFDVKD. V gave up 4 bases and J gave up 0 bases, with 8 bases separating them. The CDR3 bases are TGTGCCACCAGTGACGGGACCATGAACACTGAAGCTTTCTTT. Translating it yields CATSDGTMNTEAFF.

This clonotype showed up many times. V is TRBV2 and J is TRBJ1-3; TRBD1 matches at 9 bases. Germline V gene data show CDR1 as SNHLY and CDR2 as FYNNEI. This CDR3 has 16 residues. V lost 4 bases and J lost 1; bases outside the gene matches: 5. The CDR3 nucleotides read TGTGCCAGCAGTGGCCCGACAGGGGGTTCTGGAAACACCATATATTTT. Translation: CASSGPTGGSGNTIYF.

This clonotype turned up a few times. The chain joins TRBV7-9 to TRBJ2-6; D remains unclear. The CDR3 contains 15 residues. V was clipped by 5 bases and J by 0 bases, with 8 bases between them. The germline CDR1 and CDR2 sequences are SEHNR and FQNEAQ (reference sequence). This CDR3 is CASSPMGSGANVLTF. DNA for the CDR3: TGTGCCAGCAGCCCAATGGGCTCTGGGGCCAACGTCCTGACTTTC.

In its sample, this clonotype was seen a few times. CDR3 nucleotide sequence: TGTGCCAGCACCGAGATGGGGGTAAATTCACCCCTCCACTTT. As protein: CASTEMGVNSPLHF. The chain has TRBV2 and TRBJ1-6, with a tentative D call TRBD1 (5 bases). Germline lookup yields CDR1 SNHLY and CDR2 FYNNEI. This CDR3 has 14 amino acids. Trimming took 7 bases from V and 7 from J, leaving 14 bases between them.

V usage is TRBV7-6 and J usage is TRBJ2-1; 13 bases line up with TRBD2. Unmatched junction bases numbered 5, after V lost 4 bases and J lost 5 bases. CDR1 and CDR2 from the germline V gene are SGHVS and FNYEAQ. The CDR3 loop spans 16 amino acids. The CDR3 DNA follows: TGTGCCAGCAGCTCGCCTGGACTAGCGGGAGACAATGAGCAGTTCTTC. Translating gives CASSSPGLAGDNEQFF. The variable domain in full, completed from reference TRBV7-6 and TRBJ2-1, reads GAGVSQSPRYKVTKRGQDVALRCDPISGHVSLYWYRQALGQGPEFLTYFNYEAQQDKSGLPNDRFSAERPEGSISTLTIQRTEQRDSAMYRCASSSPGLAGDNEQFFGPGTRLTVL.

With respect to this clonotype: Given the absence of the conserved phenylalanine or tryptophan at the CDR3 end, a read error is likely. V is TRBV19 and J is TRBJ1-1; unclear D gene. The CDR3 covers 12 residues. Trimming took 0 bases from V and 3 from J, leaving 2 bases between them. Germline CDR1 and CDR2: LNHDA and SQIVND (reference sequence). The CDR3 here is CASSIDDTEAFL. The CDR3 coding sequence is TGTGCCAGTAGTATAGACGACACTGAAGCTTTCCTT.

V usage is TRBV7-3 and J usage is TRBJ2-1, with TRBD2 matching 9 bases. The CDR3 covers 16 residues. V shed 4 bases, J shed 3 bases, and the junction held 7 bases outside the gene matches. Per germline, CDR1 SGHTA and CDR2 FQGTGA. Here the CDR3 reads CASSSIAGVGYNEQFF. CDR3 nucleotide sequence: TGTGCCAGCAGCTCAATAGCGGGAGTGGGCTACAATGAGCAGTTCTTC. The variable domain in full, completed from reference TRBV7-3 and TRBJ2-1, reads GAGVSQTPSNKVTEKGKYVELRCDPISGHTALYWYRQSLGQGPEFLIYFQGTGAADDSGLPNDRFFAVRPEGSVSTLKIQRTERGDSAVYLCASSSIAGVGYNEQFFGPGTRLTVL.

This sequence joins TRBV2 and TRBJ2-2; D might be TRBD1 (6 bases). This CDR3 has 15 residues. Germline CDR1 is SNHLY and CDR2 is FYNNEI. Deletions cut 4 bases from V and 0 bases from J, with 9 bases between. The CDR3 nucleotides are TGTGCCAGCAGTGCGGGACAAACGAACACCGGGGAGCTGTTTTTT. This translates into CASSAGQTNTGELFF.

V is TRBV5-1 and J is TRBJ2-7, with TRBD2 identical over 12 bases. Losses at the gene ends were 4 bases for V and 5 bases for J; bases not matched to a gene: 10. The CDR3 has 16 amino acids. The V gene's germline CDR1 is SGHRS and CDR2 YFSETQ. CDR3 amino acids: CASSQAPSGGVDEQYF. DNA of the CDR3: TGCGCCAGCAGCCAGGCGCCTAGCGGGGGGGTTGACGAGCAGTACTTC.

This clonotype was seen many times. The chain couples TRBV12-3 or TRBV12-4 to TRBJ2-7; TRBD2 matches at 11 bases. V shed 5 bases, J shed 4 bases, and the junction held 10 bases outside the gene matches. The CDR3 is made up of 16 amino acids. CDR3 residues: CASSPTPGLAVYEQYF. CDR3 DNA sequence: TGTGCCAGCAGTCCCACCCCGGGACTAGCGGTATACGAGCAGTACTTC.

The chain uses TRBV7-3 and TRBJ2-2; no definite D call. The V gene's germline CDR1 is SGHTA and CDR2 FQGTGA. V gave up 5 bases and J gave up 2 bases, with 12 bases separating them. The CDR3 runs 15 residues. As DNA, the CDR3 is TGTGCCAGCAGCGTCATTGCAGGAAACACCGGGGAGCTGTTTTTT. Amino acids: CASSVIAGNTGELFF.

This clonotype was picked up one time. This rearrangement joins TRBV29-1 to TRBJ1-1; the D is unclear. The germline V gene has CDR1 SQVTM and CDR2 ANQGSEA. Between the trimmed V and J ends, which lost 5 bases and 3 bases, there was a span of 4 bases. This CDR3 region has 10 residues. Here the CDR3 reads CSVYDTEAFF. For the CDR3, the DNA is TGCAGCGTTTATGACACTGAAGCTTTCTTT.

This clonotype was detected a few times. This sequence joins TRBV7-9 and TRBJ1-2; possibly TRBD1 for D (6 bases). Trimming cost V 9 bases and J 7 bases, with 15 bases left between them. The CDR3 is 12 amino acids. The V gene's germline CDR1 is SEHNR and CDR2 FQNEAQ (reference sequence). In DNA form, the CDR3 reads TGTGCCAGTCGATCCACAGGGCCTGGCTACACCTTC. Its protein product is CASRSTGPGYTF.

The chain has TRBV10-3 and TRBJ1-1, with D hard to call. CDR1 and CDR2 from the germline V gene are ENHRY and SYGVKD. Trimming removed 4 bases at V and 1 base at J, with 10 bases between. The CDR3 has 14 residues. CDR3 bases: TGTGCCATCAGTGTGCGGGGTGAGAACACTGAAGCTTTCTTT. It is translated as CAISVRGENTEAFF.

As for this clonotype: Being one base from a much bigger clone, this may be a read error. The chain is built from TRBV10-3 and TRBJ1-1, with D tentatively TRBD1 (5 bases). Trimming took off 5 bases at V and 1 base at J, with 11 bases between the two ends. The CDR3 extends over 14 amino acids. Germline V CDR1 and CDR2: ENHRY, SYGVKD. Here the CDR3 DNA reads TGTGCCATCAGTTACGGGACGGAGAACACTGAAGCTTTCTTT. This gives the protein CAISYGTENTEAFF.

This chain links TRBV9 with TRBJ2-7; TRBD1 matches 8 bases. This CDR3 comprises 13 residues. Per germline, CDR1 SGDLS and CDR2 YYNGEE. The CDR3 spells CARVAGGKYEQYF. CDR3 coding DNA: TGTGCTAGAGTCGCAGGGGGCAAGTACGAGCAGTACTTC.

Comment on this clonotype: At one boundary the junction diverges from the germline segment, which might be a read error. V usage is TRBV2 and J usage is TRBJ1-4; D ambiguous. CDR3 length equals 15 residues. Per the germline V gene, CDR1 is SNHLY and CDR2 is FYNNEI. CDR3: CVSSAELATNEKLFF. The CDR3 region has the DNA TGTGTCAGCAGTGCTGAACTGGCGACTAACGAAAAACTGTTTTTT.

CDR3 sequence reads: CASSLERPGRASESFF. CDR3 bases: TGTGCCAGCAGCTTAGAACGTCCAGGTCGGGCGAGTGAGTCTTTCTTT. The chain joins TRBV11-2 to TRBJ1-1; no clear D. The germline V and J ends were trimmed by 0 bases and 12 bases, with 23 bases remaining between them. Germline CDR1 is SGHAT and CDR2 is FQNNGV. The CDR3 length is 16 residues.

This clonotype was observed many times. V usage is TRBV12-3 or TRBV12-4 and J usage is TRBJ1-1, with unresolved D. The CDR3 extends over 13 amino acids. Trimming removed 8 bases at V and 6 bases at J, with 16 bases between. This CDR3 is CASQSGMVAEAFF. DNA for the CDR3: TGTGCCAGCCAGTCCGGGATGGTCGCTGAAGCTTTCTTT.

The genes are TRBV2 and TRBJ1-2; D might be TRBD1 (5 bases). The CDR3 consists of 14 residues. The V gene's germline CDR1 is SNHLY and CDR2 FYNNEI. V was trimmed by 6 bases and J by 5 bases, leaving 16 bases between them. The CDR3: CASSPEQGVYGYTF. The CDR3 region has the DNA TGTGCCAGCAGCCCAGAGCAGGGTGTTTATGGCTACACCTTC.

The J gene is TRBJ2-7, the V gene TRBV20-1; 10 bases match TRBD2. The CDR3 runs to 15 residues. Germline-derived CDR1 and CDR2 are DFQATT and SNEGSKA (reference sequence). V gave up 1 base and J gave up 6 bases; unmatched junction bases: 9. CDR3 sequence reads: CSARGLAGDNGEQYF. CDR3 DNA: TGCAGTGCTAGAGGGCTAGCGGGAGATAATGGCGAGCAGTACTTC.

The chain joins TRBV9 to TRBJ1-1; weak D call: TRBD1 (5 bases). V lost 0 bases and J 4 bases, leaving 10 bases between the germline ends. The CDR3 runs to 14 residues. Looked up from germline, CDR1 is SGDLS and CDR2 is YYNGEE. CDR3 sequence (DNA): TGTGCCAGCAGCGTAGGTCAGGGTTTCACTGAAGCTTTCTTT. Its protein product is CASSVGQGFTEAFF.

This sequence joins TRBV19 and TRBJ2-1; TRBD2 matches at 10 bases. Germline CDR1 and CDR2: LNHDA and SQIVND (reference sequence). The length of the CDR3 is 15 residues. With V trimmed by 4 bases and J by 5 bases, 5 bases remained unmatched. CDR3 bases: TGTGCCAGTAGTACAAGCGGGAGGGTTGACAATGAGCAGTTCTTC. Its translation is CASSTSGRVDNEQFF.

The V and J genes are TRBV15 and TRBJ2-3; 7 bases map to TRBD1. CDR3 length: 16 residues. Germline-derived CDR1 and CDR2 are LNHNV and YYDKDF (reference sequence). Trimming at V came to 4 bases and at J to 0 bases, leaving 7 bases not matched to a gene. CDR3: CATSTPRDRSTDTQYF. The CDR3 DNA reads TGTGCCACCAGCACACCCCGGGACAGAAGCACAGATACGCAGTATTTT.

This clonotype was counted ten times or more. V gene TRBV15 combines with J gene TRBJ1-5; 12 bases align to TRBD1. Germline values: CDR1 LNHNV, CDR2 YYDKDF (reference sequence). After removal of 1 base from V and 4 bases from J, the junction contained 11 bases not matched to a gene. This CDR3 has 19 residues. CDR3 nucleotides: TGTGCCACCAGCAGAGGCGACCGGGACAGGGGGCCGCAGAATCAGCCCCAGCATTTT. Translating gives CATSRGDRDRGPQNQPQHF.

This clonotype was found many times. The chain combines TRBV15 with TRBJ1-2; D gene unclear. The CDR3 length is 15 residues. Germline V lookup: CDR1 LNHNV, CDR2 YYDKDF (reference sequence). Trimming shortened V by 0 bases and J by 4 bases, and 12 bases separated the two germline ends. The CDR3 loop reads CATSRDGSGVYGYTF. The CDR3 DNA reads TGTGCCACCAGCAGAGATGGATCGGGTGTCTATGGCTACACCTTC. The full variable domain, its missing parts supplied by reference TRBV15 and TRBJ1-2, is DAMVIQNPRYQVTQFGKPVTLSCSQTLNHNVMYWYQQKSSQAPKLLFHYYDKDFNNEADTPDNFQSRRPNTSFCFLDIRSPGLGDTAMYLCATSRDGSGVYGYTFGSGTRLTVV.

In its sample, this clonotype was seen once. This chain joins TRBV2 and TRBJ2-7; D is undetermined. CDR3 size: 15 residues. The V gene's germline CDR1 is SNHLY and CDR2 FYNNEI. V lost 6 bases and J lost 4, with 19 bases in between. The CDR3 reads CASSLVGSFTYEQYF. Written as DNA, the CDR3 is TGTGCCAGCAGCTTAGTTGGCAGTTTTACTTACGAGCAGTACTTC.

This clonotype was picked up many times. The CDR3 spells CAIGQGYEQYF. Here the CDR3 DNA reads TGTGCCATCGGGCAGGGCTACGAGCAGTACTTC. This chain connects TRBV10-3 to TRBJ2-7, with D possibly TRBD1 on 5 matching bases. The ends were cut back, 8 bases at V and 3 bases at J, with 8 bases in the middle. Germline lookup yields CDR1 ENHRY and CDR2 SYGVKD. The CDR3 has 11 residues.

J is TRBJ2-7 and V is TRBV2; the D gene is possibly TRBD1 (5 bases). Germline assignment: CDR1 SNHLY and CDR2 FYNNEI. Trimming took 1 base from V and 7 from J, leaving 11 bases between them. The CDR3 covers 13 residues. As DNA, the CDR3 is TGTGCCAGCAGTGAAGGCCGACAGACGGAGCAGTACTTC. Its protein is CASSEGRQTEQYF.

In its sample, this clonotype was seen a few times. V gene TRBV15 combines with J gene TRBJ1-1; D is ambiguous. Germline assignment: CDR1 LNHNV and CDR2 YYDKDF (reference sequence). Trimming removed 0 bases at V and 5 bases at J, with 13 bases between. The CDR3 loop spans 15 amino acids. CDR3 sequence: CATSRDPPGGTEAFF. DNA of the CDR3: TGTGCCACCAGCAGAGATCCCCCGGGTGGGACTGAAGCTTTCTTT.

The chain has TRBV9 and TRBJ2-5; TRBD2 might be the D (5 bases). CDR3 length: 14 residues. Per germline, CDR1 SGDLS and CDR2 YYNGEE. V was clipped by 0 bases and J by 4 bases, with 10 bases between them. The CDR3 loop reads CASSVETKAETQYF. CDR3 bases: TGTGCCAGCAGCGTAGAGACTAAGGCAGAGACCCAGTACTTC.